Each of the 10 T cell receptor beta chains below was sequenced from the same sample in a study of blood T cell repertoires in COVID-19. The protocol was immunoSEQ multiplex PCR, while the TCRdb copy is restricted to in-frame clones and leaves out a portion. This table holds 200,000 to 250,000 clones, approximately 84% found once. Input material: PBMCs or T cells enriched from blood (not recorded which). These receptor sequences come from a man aged 35 to 55 who had recovered from COVID-19.

The chain has TRBV3-1 (or the pseudogene TRBV3-2) and TRBJ2-4; D possibly corresponds to TRBD2 (5 bases). The length of the CDR3 is 13 residues. V was cut by 4 bases and J by 7 bases, with 11 bases left in between. Germline CDR1 and CDR2: LGHDT and YNNKEL (reference sequence). CDR3 sequence (DNA): TGTGCCAGCAGCCTCGTCCCGGGGAACATTCAGTACTTC. Translation gives CASSLVPGNIQYF.

This chain uses TRBV2 with TRBJ2-2, with a possible D match to TRBD1 (5 bases). The CDR3 spans 15 residues. Germline CDR1 and CDR2: SNHLY and FYNNEI. The V gene lost 10 bases and the J gene lost 2 bases, with 17 bases spanning the gap. The CDR3 region has the DNA TGTGCCACCCGAAAGCCCCAGGGCAACACCGGGGAGCTGTTTTTT. Translation: CATRKPQGNTGELFF.

The V and J genes are TRBV6-5 and TRBJ2-7; D is unresolved. The CDR3 is made up of 15 amino acids. CDR1 MNHEY and CDR2 SVGAGI come from the germline V gene. Trimming left V 6 bases short and J 0 bases short, with 15 bases between. In DNA form, the CDR3 reads TGTGCCAGCAGGAGCCCCCCTCCAAGCTCCTACGAGCAGTACTTC. Its translation is CASRSPPPSSYEQYF.

V usage is TRBV29-1 and J usage is TRBJ2-7; 10 positions agree with TRBD1. The CDR3 runs 13 residues. Trimming at V came to 7 bases and at J to 3 bases, leaving 6 bases not matched to a gene. Per the germline V gene, CDR1 is SQVTM and CDR2 is ANQGSEA. CDR3 sequence: CSARQGALYEQYF. Written as DNA, the CDR3 is TGCAGCGCCAGACAGGGGGCTCTCTACGAGCAGTACTTC.

The chain recombines TRBV5-5 with TRBJ1-5; weak D call: TRBD1 (6 bases). CDR1 is SGHKS, CDR2 YYEKEE, per germline (reference sequence). V was cut by 4 bases and J by 0 bases, with 14 bases left in between. This CDR3 has 16 residues. This chain's CDR3 is CASSKGGGDSNQPQHF. The CDR3 DNA reads as TGTGCCAGCAGCAAAGGGGGGGGAGATAGCAATCAGCCCCAGCATTTT.

The chain recombines TRBV7-8 with TRBJ1-2; 12 bases align to TRBD1. Per the germline V gene, CDR1 is SGHVS and CDR2 is FQNEAQ. CDR3 length equals 15 residues. After removal of 5 bases from V and 7 bases from J, the junction contained 8 bases not matched to a gene. CDR3 sequence (DNA): TGTGCCAGCAGCACGGGACAGGGGGCTTTCGGTGGCTACACCTTC. It is translated as CASSTGQGAFGGYTF. Using reference TRBV7-8 and TRBJ1-2 for the parts outside the CDR3, the full variable domain is GAGVSQSPRYKVAKRGQDVALRCDPISGHVSLFWYQQALGQGPEFLTYFQNEAQLDKSGLPSDRFFAERPEGSVSTLKIQRTQQEDSAVYLCASSTGQGAFGGYTFGSGTRLTVV.

The chain uses TRBV10-3 and TRBJ2-1; D perhaps matches TRBD1 (7 bases). Germline lookup yields CDR1 ENHRY and CDR2 SYGVKD. CDR3 length: 15 amino acids. V shed 2 bases and J shed 5 bases, with 13 bases lying between them. CDR3 in amino acids: CAISETAGGNNEQFF. In nucleotides, the CDR3 is TGTGCCATCAGTGAGACGGCAGGGGGGAACAATGAGCAGTTCTTC.

A few counts support this clone. This chain connects TRBV19 to TRBJ2-2; the match to TRBD2 covers 8 bases. Germline assignment: CDR1 LNHDA and CDR2 SQIVND (reference sequence). V was pared by 5 bases and J by 6 bases, with 11 bases of the junction left unmatched. The CDR3 loop spans 16 amino acids. DNA for the CDR3: TGTGCCAGTAGTGTTCAGAGCGCGGGGGGCCCCGGGGAGCTGTTTTTT. Translating gives CASSVQSAGGPGELFF.

The chain employs TRBV29-1 and TRBJ2-2, with D possibly being TRBD2 (6 bases). Trimming cost V 5 bases and J 7 bases, with 14 bases left between them. There are 13 residues in the CDR3. Germline V gives CDR1 SQVTM, CDR2 ANQGSEA. CDR3 sequence: CSVYSGRGGELFF. For the CDR3, the DNA is TGCAGCGTTTATAGCGGACGAGGCGGGGAGCTGTTTTTT.

This clone was seen a single time. V usage is TRBV7-2 and J usage is TRBJ1-3; TRBD1 matches at 12 bases. CDR1 SGHTA and CDR2 FQGNSA come from the germline V gene. CDR3 length equals 16 residues. The V and J ends lost 5 bases and 0 bases, in that order; junction bases with no gene match: 2. CDR3 loop: CASSGTGGRSGNTIYF. The CDR3 DNA reads TGTGCCAGCAGCGGGACAGGGGGCCGCTCTGGAAACACCATATATTTT.